One T cell receptor beta chain is described in this entry. This clone showed up just once. It lacks a known antigen. No qualities accompany the bases; no much larger clone lies one base away. This sample is drawn from a study of blood T cell repertoires in COVID-19 (dated by TCRdb to about 2020). Background on the whole study: The collaborator samples originated in the United States, Italy and Spain and spanned the acute and convalescent phases of COVID-19. Samples came from the ongoing ImmuneRACE study (first 160 participants) plus 1,254 subjects from 6 global collaborators. The repertoires were made available in a free public database intended to serve as a resource for research on the immune response to SARS-CoV-2. A de-identified subject ID, COVID-19 status, age in years and sex were almost always included in the sample metadata. Where available, HLA class I and class II types were taken from metadata supplied by the sample provider and were not determined by assay-based typing. Deeply sampled blood TCRbeta repertoires from subjects exposed to, actively infected with, or recovered from COVID-19 were included in the dataset. The prospective study material was composed of cDNA or gDNA derived from T cells, B-cell-depleted T cells, or PBMCs. Overall results and qualifications from the work: The amount of clinical and demographic metadata varied by source and participant and was provided uncurated.

Including cysteine and phenylalanine, the CDR3 has 15 amino acids. Of the read, only the CDR3 DNA is kept; its 45 bases are in frame from base 1. CDR1 KGHSH and CDR2 LQKENI were looked up in the germline V gene. Trimming removed 6 bases from V and 9 bases from J; the gene matches leave 11 bases unexplained. Collaborating institutions collected whole blood in K2EDTA tubes following their own protocols. For TCRbeta analysis, collaborators shipped samples as frozen whole blood, isolated PBMCs, or DNA extracted from either of those sample types. TCRbeta CDR3 regions were amplified from genomic DNA by means of the immunoSEQ Assay, a bias-controlled multiplex PCR. Processing in the source paper ran as follows. The number of nucleated cells in each sample was estimated by amplification of reference gene primers within the assay. To quantify the absolute abundance of each unique TCRbeta CDR3 rearrangement, sequence reads were collapsed and filtered. For each sample, productive Simpson clonality was calculated as the square root of Simpson's diversity index across productive rearrangements. In its TCRdb copy, this immuneACCESS table keeps in-frame sequences only and misses some clones. Where compared with another copy, unresolved V genes explain less than half of these, and the others have no known cause. V, J and clone size are taken as reported in that table, and D and trimming were inferred from the DNA itself. The table for this sample lists around 150,000 clones; 65% to 85% of them were counted only once. The ten largest clonotypes hold 3.7% of the sample.

The sequenced material came from peripheral blood. The TCR originated in a woman older than 75 with acute or convalescent COVID-19. The rearranged chain carries TRBV18 and TRBJ1-6, with 7 junctional bases fitting TRBD1. The CDR3 region reads CASSQGDVPRSPLHF. Read as DNA, the sequence is TGTGCCAGCTCTCAGGGGGACGTCCCCCGTTCACCCCTCCACTTT.